Each of the 13 T cell receptor beta chains below was sequenced from the same sample in a study of cytomegalovirus exposure and HLA in healthy donors. Measured with immunoSEQ multiplex PCR; TCRdb has only the in-frame clones, and not every one. Here the sample spans about 73,000 clones, over 85% being singletons. Sequenced input: PBMCs. These receptors originate from a woman aged 18-29 years in good health and CMV-seropositive.

In its sample, this clone was seen once. V gene TRBV19 combines with J gene TRBJ2-3; TRBD2 might be the D (6 bases). Per the germline V gene, CDR1 is LNHDA and CDR2 is SQIVND (reference sequence). V was shortened by 2 bases and J by 3 bases, with 12 bases between the two germline ends. This CDR3 has 15 amino acids. Here the CDR3 reads CASSIPTGGTDTQYF. Here the CDR3 DNA reads TGTGCCAGTAGTATACCAACAGGAGGGACAGATACGCAGTATTTT.

V gene TRBV4-3 combines with J gene TRBJ2-3; maybe TRBD2 (6 bases). The CDR3 totals 15 residues. The V gene lost 4 bases and the J gene lost 2 bases, with 13 bases spanning the gap. Germline CDR1 LGHNA, CDR2 YSLEER. CDR3 bases: TGCGCCAGCAGCCCCTATAGCGGACACACAGATACGCAGTATTTT. Its translation is CASSPYSGHTDTQYF.

The J gene is TRBJ2-1, the V gene TRBV5-6; TRBD1 matches 7 bases. V was pared by 6 bases and J by 6 bases, with 6 bases of the junction left unmatched. The CDR3 covers 13 residues. In germline, CDR1 is SGHDT, CDR2 YYEEEE. The CDR3 nucleotides are TGTGCCAGCACGACAGGGTTGGTCAATGAGCAGTTCTTC. Its protein product is CASTTGLVNEQFF.

The J gene is TRBJ2-7, the V gene TRBV5-1; 9 nucleotides agree with TRBD1. V shed 2 bases and J 2 bases; nucleotides not matched to a gene: 14. There are 18 residues in the CDR3. Germline values: CDR1 SGHRS, CDR2 YFSETQ. Here the CDR3 DNA reads TGCGCCAGCAGCTTTGCTCCCGGGGGACAGGGTAGAACCTACGAGCAGTACTTC. This encodes CASSFAPGGQGRTYEQYF.

This chain connects TRBV28 to TRBJ2-7, with 7 bases that match TRBD1. Germline V CDR1 and CDR2: MDHEN, SYDVKM. The CDR3 has 13 amino acids. The V gene end was trimmed by 2 bases and the J gene end by 5 bases; junction bases not matched to a gene: 3. The CDR3: CASSLDRDHEQYF. Here the CDR3 DNA reads TGTGCCAGCAGTTTAGACAGGGACCACGAGCAGTACTTC.

The CDR3 region has the DNA TGTGCCAGCAGCGCGAGAACATACAGGGGGGAAAGCACAGATACGCAGTATTTT. Amino acid sequence: CASSARTYRGESTDTQYF. This chain connects TRBV9 to TRBJ2-3; 8 bases fit TRBD1. CDR1 and CDR2 (germline): SGDLS, YYNGEE. This CDR3 has 18 amino acids. With V trimmed by 3 bases and J by 0 bases, 12 bases remained unmatched.

This chain links TRBV7-8 with TRBJ1-4; D uncertain. Germline V gives CDR1 SGHVS, CDR2 FQNEAQ. V lost 5 bases and J lost 4, with 14 bases in between. The CDR3 runs 15 residues. DNA for the CDR3: TGTGCCAGCAGCCCGTACAGCAGGAATAATGAAAAACTGTTTTTT. The encoded protein is CASSPYSRNNEKLFF.

The chain employs TRBV5-1 and TRBJ2-2; D call uncertain. Germline CDR1 is SGHRS and CDR2 is YFSETQ. Trimming left V 5 bases short and J 1 base short, with 9 bases between. CDR3 size: 14 residues. The CDR3 sequence is CASSRNRNTGELFF. As DNA, the CDR3 is TGCGCCAGCAGTCGTAACAGGAACACCGGGGAGCTGTTTTTT.

The genes are TRBV19 and TRBJ1-2; TRBD1 matches at 7 bases. This CDR3 has 17 amino acids. V gave up 6 bases and J gave up 3 bases; unmatched junction bases: 16. CDR1 is LNHDA and CDR2 is SQIVND in the germline V gene (reference sequence). Written as DNA, the CDR3 is TGTGCCAGTAGCACCCACCCCCCGGGACAGCTCTACTATGGCTACACCTTC. This codes for CASSTHPPGQLYYGYTF.

In this sample, this clone is medium-sized. This chain joins TRBV15 and TRBJ2-7; maybe TRBD2 (6 bases). Germline CDR1 LNHNV, CDR2 YYDKDF (reference sequence). The CDR3 is 15 amino acids. With 0 bases removed from V and 3 bases from J, the gap between germline ends came to 12 bases. The CDR3 region is CATSRDGGGHYEQYF. The CDR3 nucleotides are TGTGCCACCAGCAGAGACGGGGGAGGCCACTACGAGCAGTACTTC.

The gene calls are TRBV27 and TRBJ1-2; 9 bases are shared with TRBD1. The germline gives CDR1 MNHEY, CDR2 SMNVEV (reference sequence). CDR3 length equals 13 residues. The V and J ends lost 4 bases and 7 bases, in that order; junction bases with no gene match: 4. CDR3: CASSSTGGGGYTF. Here the CDR3 DNA reads TGTGCCAGCAGTTCGACAGGGGGGGGTGGCTACACCTTC.

The gene calls are TRBV4-1 and TRBJ2-7, with 8 bases identical to TRBD1. J gave up 0 bases and V 1 base, and 5 bases lay outside the gene matches. Germline CDR1 reads MGHRA; CDR2 reads YSYEKL. The CDR3 consists of 16 residues. CDR3 bases: TGCGCCAGCAGCCAAGGATACAGGGGGTACTCCTACGAGCAGTACTTC. Residues: CASSQGYRGYSYEQYF.

The CDR3 region is CASSNQGAAGETQYF. The CDR3 bases are TGTGCCAGTAGCAATCAGGGGGCCGCGGGAGAGACCCAGTACTTC. The chain combines TRBV19 with TRBJ2-5; TRBD1 agrees at 8 bases. V trimming: 6 bases; J trimming: 4 bases; junction bases outside the gene matches: 10. Germline values: CDR1 LNHDA, CDR2 SQIVND (reference sequence). This CDR3 spans 15 amino acids.